Presented here are 31 T cell receptor beta chains from one specimen sequenced in a study of shared clonotypes between healthy human individuals. The repertoire was sequenced with immunoSEQ multiplex PCR; TCRdb's copy has only in-frame clones and lacks some. The sample consists of over 1.5 million clones, approximately 98% of them appearing once. Specimen: naive CD4+ T cells sorted from blood. Subset meaning: CD45RA+ positively selected. Every receptor here comes from a man aged 30 to 39 in good health.

V gene TRBV5-6 combines with J gene TRBJ2-3; TRBD2 matches at 7 bases. The germline V gene encodes CDR1 SGHDT and CDR2 YYEEEE. The ends lost 2 bases at V and 0 bases at J; junction bases unmatched: 6. The CDR3 sequence is 16 residues long. The CDR3 DNA is TGTGCCAGCAGCTTCCGGACTAGGATTAGCACAGATACGCAGTATTTT. It is translated as CASSFRTRISTDTQYF.

The chain employs TRBV29-1 and TRBJ2-1, with 10 bases that match TRBD2. The CDR3 has 15 residues. The germline CDR1 and CDR2 sequences are SQVTM and ANQGSEA. The V segment lost 1 base and the J segment 7 bases; nucleotides outside the gene matches: 7. CDR3 in amino acids: CSVEVLAGGRNEQFF. The DNA for the CDR3 is TGCAGCGTTGAAGTGTTAGCGGGAGGTCGGAATGAGCAGTTCTTC.

The gene calls are TRBV18 and TRBJ2-2; 9 bases line up with TRBD2. The CDR3 has 18 amino acids. With V trimmed by 1 base and J by 0 bases, 6 bases remained unmatched. From germline, CDR1 is KGHSH and CDR2 LQKENI. CDR3 residues: CASSPLLAGISNTGELFF. CDR3 coding DNA: TGTGCCAGCTCACCACTGCTAGCGGGGATTTCGAACACCGGGGAGCTGTTTTTT. Full variable domain (missing parts from reference TRBV18 and TRBJ2-2): NAGVMQNPRHLVRRRGQEARLRCSPMKGHSHVYWYRQLPEEGLKFMVYLQKENIIDESGMPKERFSAEFPKEGPSILRIQQVVRGDSAAYFCASSPLLAGISNTGELFFGEGSRLTVL.

The chain joins TRBV28 to TRBJ1-5; 11 bases fit TRBD1. Trimming cost V 7 bases and J 4 bases; bases outside gene matches: 6. Germline V gene sequence: CDR1 MDHEN, CDR2 SYDVKM. The CDR3 length is 15 residues. The chain's CDR3 is CASTVGDRGNQPQHF. The CDR3 region has the DNA TGTGCCAGCACCGTAGGGGACAGGGGGAATCAGCCCCAGCATTTT.

This chain connects TRBV25-1 to TRBJ2-1, with D hard to call. The CDR3 totals 12 residues. The V gene's germline CDR1 is MGHDK and CDR2 SYGVNS. V lost 4 bases and J 6 bases, leaving 7 bases between the germline ends. CDR3 loop: CASSVLFNEQFF. The CDR3 bases are TGTGCCAGCAGTGTACTGTTCAATGAGCAGTTCTTC.

The J gene is TRBJ1-4, the V gene TRBV5-1; possible D gene TRBD1, 6 bases. This CDR3 has 17 amino acids. Germline CDR1 and CDR2: SGHRS and YFSETQ. V was shortened by 4 bases and J by 7 bases, with 23 bases between the two germline ends. Here the CDR3 reads CASSPEGSGGGGEKLFF. In DNA, the CDR3 is TGCGCCAGCAGCCCCGAGGGTTCGGGGGGCGGAGGTGAAAAACTGTTTTTT.

This clone was observed once. The V gene is TRBV5-8, the J gene TRBJ2-5; the match to TRBD2 covers 7 bases. Germline values: CDR1 SGHTS, CDR2 YDEGEE. The CDR3 length is 17 residues. V lost 0 bases and J lost 2; bases outside the gene matches: 10. CDR3 sequence reads: CASSLVNFAGEQETQYF. The CDR3 DNA reads TGTGCCAGCAGCTTGGTGAATTTTGCGGGAGAACAAGAGACCCAGTACTTC. The full variable domain, in which reference TRBV5-8 and TRBJ2-5 provide the parts outside the CDR3, is EAGVTQSPTHLIKTRGQQATLRCSPISGHTSVYWYQQALGLGLQFLLWYDEGEERNRGNFPPRFSGRQFPNYSSELNVNALELEDSALYLCASSLVNFAGEQETQYFGPGTRLLVL.

In regard to this clone: The sample holds other DNA sequences that translate to the same CDR3. The chain uses TRBV25-1 and TRBJ2-3; D is unresolved. Between the trimmed V and J ends, which lost 4 bases and 1 base, there was a span of 6 bases. Germline V CDR1 and CDR2: MGHDK, SYGVNS. The CDR3 has 13 amino acids. The CDR3 nucleotides read TGTGCCAGCAGTGCGGGTGGCACAGATACGCAGTATTTT. Translation gives CASSAGGTDTQYF.

The chain uses TRBV27 and TRBJ1-3; 10 bases align to TRBD1. Looked up from germline, CDR1 is MNHEY and CDR2 is SMNVEV (reference sequence). The CDR3 sequence is 15 residues long. Losses at the gene ends were 3 bases for V and 8 bases for J; bases not matched to a gene: 7. Here the CDR3 reads CASSFTGQGRHTIYF. Written as DNA, the CDR3 is TGTGCCAGCAGTTTTACGGGACAGGGGAGGCACACCATATATTTT.

The sample holds one count of this clone. The chain joins TRBV7-2 to TRBJ2-7; 9 bases are a match to TRBD1. CDR1 is SGHTA, CDR2 FQGNSA, per germline. J gave up 7 bases and V 1 base, and 8 bases lay outside the gene matches. The CDR3 contains 15 residues. CDR3 in amino acids: CASSLGDRVVWEQYF. CDR3 in DNA: TGTGCCAGCAGCTTAGGGGACAGGGTGGTGTGGGAGCAGTACTTC.

The rearrangement links TRBV14 to TRBJ2-1, with 8 bases fitting TRBD1. This CDR3 is 16 amino acids long. With V trimmed by 4 bases and J by 2 bases, 7 bases remained unmatched. Germline CDR1 is SGHDN and CDR2 is FVKESK. The CDR3 reads CASSPPRGLAYNEQFF. CDR3 bases: TGTGCCAGCAGCCCACCCAGGGGGCTAGCCTACAATGAGCAGTTCTTC.

The rearrangement uses TRBV11-2 and TRBJ2-2, with 10 positions matching TRBD2. The V and J ends lost 5 bases and 2 bases, in that order; junction bases with no gene match: 5. The CDR3 runs to 16 residues. CDR1 SGHAT and CDR2 FQNNGV come from the germline V gene. The CDR3 protein is CASSAGTSANTGELFF. The DNA for the CDR3 is TGTGCCAGCAGCGCCGGGACTAGCGCTAACACCGGGGAGCTGTTTTTT. The complete variable domain, with remaining parts taken from reference TRBV11-2 and TRBJ2-2, reads EAGVAQSPRYKIIEKRQSVAFWCNPISGHATLYWYQQILGQGPKLLIQFQNNGVVDDSQLPKDRFSAERLKGVDSTLKIQPAKLEDSAVYLCASSAGTSANTGELFFGEGSRLTVL.

V and J are TRBV15 and TRBJ2-7; no definite D call. The germline V gene has CDR1 LNHNV and CDR2 YYDKDF (reference sequence). The CDR3 extends over 15 amino acids. Trimming shortened V by 3 bases and J by 1 base, and 13 bases separated the two germline ends. This CDR3 reads CATSRSPPGSYEQYF. In DNA, the CDR3 is TGTGCCACCAGCAGGAGCCCCCCCGGATCCTACGAGCAGTACTTC.

Turning to this clone: Other DNA sequences from this sample encode an identical CDR3 as well. The rearrangement joins TRBV29-1 to TRBJ1-1; D may be TRBD1 (6 bases). Germline CDR1 is SQVTM and CDR2 is ANQGSEA. The CDR3 covers 13 residues. Trimming removed 4 bases at V and 5 bases at J, with 14 bases between. The CDR3 loop reads CSVVRGLGTEAFF. The CDR3 DNA is TGCAGCGTTGTCCGGGGGCTGGGGACTGAAGCTTTCTTT.

V is TRBV9 and J is TRBJ2-7, with 8 positions matching TRBD1. V trimming: 6 bases; J trimming: 3 bases; junction bases outside the gene matches: 8. Per the germline V gene, CDR1 is SGDLS and CDR2 is YYNGEE. The CDR3 sequence is 14 residues long. The CDR3 coding sequence is TGTGCCAGCACCCAGGGGGCGGTTGACTACGAGCAGTACTTC. This codes for CASTQGAVDYEQYF.

The J gene is TRBJ2-7, the V gene TRBV2, with a weak D call TRBD1 (5 bases). This CDR3 has 14 amino acids. Trimming left V 7 bases short and J 0 bases short, with 13 bases between. Germline V gene sequence: CDR1 SNHLY, CDR2 FYNNEI. In DNA, the CDR3 is TGTGCCAGCACGAAAGACAGAAGCTCCTACGAGCAGTACTTC. Protein product: CASTKDRSSYEQYF.

The DNA of the CDR3 is TGCGCCAGCAGCCCACGTGGGGATACGCAGTATTTT. Translated, it gives CASSPRGDTQYF. The chain employs TRBV4-1 and TRBJ2-3, with D unclear. V was shortened by 4 bases and J by 6 bases, with 8 bases between the two germline ends. Germline V gene sequence: CDR1 MGHRA, CDR2 YSYEKL. The CDR3 totals 12 residues.

The rearrangement uses TRBV5-4 and TRBJ2-1, with D possibly TRBD2 on 5 matching bases. Germline V gives CDR1 SGHNT, CDR2 YYREEE (reference sequence). The length of the CDR3 is 15 residues. Trimming removed 4 bases at V and 2 bases at J, with 13 bases between. The CDR3 DNA reads as TGTGCCAGCAGCCCGGAGGTAGCAGCCTACAATGAGCAGTTCTTC. Translating it yields CASSPEVAAYNEQFF.

This chain links TRBV7-9 with TRBJ2-1, with D hard to call. In germline, CDR1 is SEHNR, CDR2 FQNEAQ (reference sequence). V was trimmed by 5 bases and J by 4 bases, leaving 15 bases between them. The CDR3 contains 15 residues. In nucleotides, the CDR3 is TGTGCCAGCAGCCCAACTACCCTGCATTACAATGAGCAGTTCTTC. Translation: CASSPTTLHYNEQFF.

This chain links TRBV27 with TRBJ1-5, with a tentative D call TRBD1 (6 bases). V was pared by 2 bases and J by 2 bases, with 13 bases between. Germline V gene lookup returns CDR1 MNHEY and CDR2 SMNVEV (reference sequence). CDR3 length equals 16 residues. This CDR3 is CASSLGAGVRNQPQHF. CDR3 in DNA: TGTGCCAGCAGTTTAGGGGCAGGGGTACGCAATCAGCCCCAGCATTTT.

The genes are TRBV4-1 and TRBJ2-5, with a possible D match to TRBD2 (7 bases). The V gene lost 1 base and the J gene lost 1 base, with 13 bases spanning the gap. The germline gives CDR1 MGHRA, CDR2 YSYEKL. This CDR3 contains 16 residues. The CDR3 is CASSQATGGSQETQYF. The CDR3 bases are TGCGCCAGCAGCCAAGCCACGGGGGGCAGCCAAGAGACCCAGTACTTC.

As for this clone: This same CDR3 is encoded by further DNA sequences in the sample. V gene TRBV5-1 combines with J gene TRBJ1-2; D unresolved. The V gene's germline CDR1 is SGHRS and CDR2 YFSETQ. The CDR3 is 13 residues long. Deletions cut 2 bases from V and 4 bases from J, with 9 bases between. Written as DNA, the CDR3 is TGCGCCAGCAGCTTAGGGTCGGGCTATGGCTACACCTTC. Residues: CASSLGSGYGYTF.

This chain connects TRBV5-1 to TRBJ2-7; D is possibly TRBD2 (6 bases). Germline V CDR1 and CDR2: SGHRS, YFSETQ. V shed 3 bases and J shed 5 bases, with 12 bases lying between them. The CDR3 runs 13 residues. In nucleotides, the CDR3 is TGCGCCAGCAGCTGGACTAAAGGCGACGAGCAGTACTTC. As protein: CASSWTKGDEQYF.

This rearrangement joins TRBV28 to TRBJ1-4; D may be TRBD1 (6 bases). CDR3 length: 18 amino acids. Germline V gene lookup returns CDR1 MDHEN and CDR2 SYDVKM. Trimming shortened V by 6 bases and J by 10 bases, and 30 bases separated the two germline ends. DNA of the CDR3: TGTGCCAGCAGCCGCGCGGCGCTCGGGCGTTTCAGGGGAGCAAAACTGTTTTTT. Its translation is CASSRAALGRFRGAKLFF.

This clone was picked up one time. The CDR3 reads CASSAQGTGFGAGNTIYF. In nucleotides, the CDR3 is TGTGCCAGCAGTGCCCAGGGGACAGGGTTTGGCGCTGGAAACACCATATATTTT. The chain combines TRBV2 with TRBJ1-3; 9 nucleotides match TRBD1. CDR1 is SNHLY, CDR2 FYNNEI, per germline. The CDR3 is 18 residues long. V shed 4 bases and J 2 bases; nucleotides not matched to a gene: 12. The whole variable domain, remainder taken from reference TRBV2 and TRBJ1-3, is EPEVTQTPSHQVTQMGQEVILRCVPISNHLYFYWYRQILGQKVEFLVSFYNNEISEKSEIFDDQFSVERPDGSNFTLKIRSTKLEDSAMYFCASSAQGTGFGAGNTIYFGEGSWLTVV.

V is TRBV30 and J is TRBJ2-5, with 8 bases that match TRBD2. In germline, CDR1 is GTSNPN, CDR2 SVGIG (reference sequence). The length of the CDR3 is 16 residues. The junction had 12 bases not matched to a gene; V was cut back by 2 bases and J by 4 bases. The CDR3 loop reads CAWSPWLAGFGETQYF. CDR3 bases: TGTGCCTGGAGTCCCTGGTTAGCGGGATTTGGAGAGACCCAGTACTTC.

The chain uses TRBV21-1 and TRBJ2-7; TRBD2, the D gene given by the table, was not confirmed from the DNA. TRBV21-1 counts as a pseudogene. CDR3 length: 18 residues. Here the CDR3 DNA reads TGTGCCAGCAGCAAAACAGAGGGACTATGCCCTAGCTCCTACGAGCAGTACTTC. Its protein is CASSKTEGLCPSSYEQYF.

This chain joins TRBV6-6 and TRBJ2-3; 10 bases align to TRBD2. Germline lookup yields CDR1 MNHNY and CDR2 SVGAGI (reference sequence). The CDR3 consists of 16 residues. V dropped 5 bases and J dropped 0; count of bases not matched to a gene: 5. The CDR3 nucleotides read TGTGCCAGCAGTCGCCAACTAGCGGGGAGCACAGATACGCAGTATTTT. It translates to CASSRQLAGSTDTQYF.

The chain couples TRBV18 to TRBJ2-7; D may match TRBD1 or TRBD2 (6 bases each). Trimming pared 6 bases from V and 3 bases from J, leaving 18 bases between. The CDR3 length is 15 residues. Germline V gives CDR1 KGHSH, CDR2 LQKENI. This chain's CDR3 is CASSSGGRGFYEQYF. The CDR3, as DNA: TGTGCCAGCTCTTCCGGGGGCCGGGGGTTCTACGAGCAGTACTTC.

The rearrangement links TRBV11-3 to TRBJ2-6; a possible D gene is TRBD1 (6 bases). This CDR3 region has 17 residues. Trimming shortened V by 2 bases and J by 4 bases, and 15 bases separated the two germline ends. Germline lookup yields CDR1 SGHNT and CDR2 YENEEA. In DNA form, the CDR3 reads TGTGCCAGCAGCTTACGAGGGGGAAGAAGCGGGGCCAACGTCCTGACTTTC. This sequence encodes CASSLRGGRSGANVLTF.

The V and J genes are TRBV14 and TRBJ1-1; no firm D call. The germline V and J ends were trimmed by 3 bases and 0 bases, with 11 bases remaining between them. The CDR3 covers 15 residues. Germline V gene data show CDR1 as SGHDN and CDR2 as FVKESK. CDR3 sequence reads: CASSHRRNMNTEAFF. The DNA of the CDR3 is TGTGCCAGCAGCCATAGGCGGAACATGAACACTGAAGCTTTCTTT.